The 25 T cell receptor beta chains below were found in one sample sequenced in a study of OX40 agonist ivuxolimab in advanced cancers. Some clones are missing from TCRdb's copy, which holds only in-frame ones; the method was immunoSEQ multiplex PCR. This sample has 65,000 to 90,000 clones, with roughly nine tenths found just once. The material sequenced was CD4+ or CD8+ T cells sorted from blood, taken in a trial of the OX40 agonist ivuxolimab. These receptors all come from an adult with an advanced solid tumor such as melanoma, head and neck, liver or kidney cancer.

The J gene is TRBJ2-2, the V gene TRBV4-3, with a tentative D call TRBD2 (5 bases). V was trimmed by 3 bases and J by 3 bases, leaving 8 bases between them. The CDR3 is 14 residues long. The germline V gene has CDR1 LGHNA and CDR2 YSLEER. The CDR3 reads CASSHRRYTGELFF. The CDR3 DNA reads as TGCGCCAGCAGCCACAGGAGGTACACCGGGGAGCTGTTTTTT.

The V gene is TRBV7-6, the J gene TRBJ2-2; D uncertain. Germline loops: CDR1 SGHVS, CDR2 FNYEAQ. This CDR3 spans 15 amino acids. V was clipped by 1 base and J by 1 base, with 7 bases between them. CDR3 sequence (DNA): TGTGCCAGCAGCTTAGGACAATGGAACACCGGGGAGCTGTTTTTT. This translates into CASSLGQWNTGELFF.

The chain couples TRBV4-3 to TRBJ1-5; weak D call: TRBD1 (5 bases). Trimming removed 1 base from V and 4 bases from J, with 17 bases in between. The germline gives CDR1 LGHNA, CDR2 YSLEER. The CDR3 loop spans 17 amino acids. The CDR3 DNA is TGCGCCAGCAGCCAAGGGGGCGGCAGGTCCCAGAATCAGCCCCAGCATTTT. It encodes CASSQGGGRSQNQPQHF.

J is TRBJ1-2 and V is TRBV10-3, with D possibly TRBD1 on 6 matching bases. This CDR3 comprises 17 residues. Trimming left V 2 bases short and J 0 bases short, with 16 bases between. Germline lookup yields CDR1 ENHRY and CDR2 SYGVKD. The CDR3 protein is CAISEREPGHPNYGYTF. The CDR3 DNA reads as TGTGCCATCAGTGAGCGGGAACCGGGACACCCTAACTATGGCTACACCTTC.

The table lists this clone with a count of one. V is TRBV21-1 and J is TRBJ2-7; the table's D call TRBD1 went unverified against the DNA. TRBV21-1 is a known pseudogene. This CDR3 has 16 amino acids. The DNA of the CDR3 is TGTGCCAGCAGCAAAGTTGGGACACCGATCTCCTACGAGCAGTACTTC. Its translation is CASSKVGTPISYEQYF.

This clone was detected once. The V gene is TRBV6-5, the J gene TRBJ1-2, with D tentatively TRBD1 (6 bases). Trimming removed 2 bases from V and 6 bases from J, with 10 bases in between. The CDR3 is made up of 13 amino acids. Germline V gene sequence: CDR1 MNHEY, CDR2 SVGAGI. CDR3 sequence reads: CASSYRGLHGYTF. Here the CDR3 DNA reads TGTGCCAGCAGTTACCGGGGGCTCCATGGCTACACCTTC.

V and J are TRBV6-6 and TRBJ2-2, with a possible D match to TRBD1 (6 bases). Looked up from germline, CDR1 is MNHNY and CDR2 is SVGAGI (reference sequence). The CDR3 is 13 residues long. The V and J ends lost 11 bases and 0 bases respectively, with 10 bases between them. CDR3 residues: CAAAGANTGELFF. Written as DNA, the CDR3 is TGTGCCGCGGCAGGGGCGAACACCGGGGAGCTGTTTTTT.

The chain joins TRBV15 to TRBJ1-4; no reliable D call. This CDR3 spans 13 amino acids. Trimming cost V 3 bases and J 8 bases, with 10 bases left between them. Germline CDR1 reads LNHNV; CDR2 reads YYDKDF (reference sequence). The CDR3, as DNA: TGTGCCACCAGCAGGATACCTGCCGAAAAACTGTTTTTT. It encodes CATSRIPAEKLFF.

This chain connects TRBV5-6 to TRBJ2-3, with a tentative D call TRBD2 (7 bases). CDR1 and CDR2 from the germline V gene are SGHDT and YYEEEE. Trimming removed 3 bases from V and 5 bases from J, with 13 bases in between. The CDR3 sequence is 14 residues long. CDR3 amino acids: CASSWGGQLDTQYF. The CDR3 DNA is TGTGCCAGCAGCTGGGGGGGCCAGTTAGATACGCAGTATTTT.

The gene calls are TRBV6-6 and TRBJ1-2, with 7 bases fitting TRBD1. The CDR3 has 15 residues. From germline, CDR1 is MNHNY and CDR2 SVGAGI (reference sequence). V shed 2 bases, J shed 4 bases, and the junction held 7 bases outside the gene matches. The CDR3 coding sequence is TGTGCCAGCAGTTACGCAGACAGGGAAATCTATGGCTACACCTTC. Protein product: CASSYADREIYGYTF.

This chain uses TRBV30 with TRBJ1-2; no definite D call. The CDR3 length is 14 residues. V was cut by 1 base and J by 5 bases, with 14 bases left in between. CDR1 is GTSNPN, CDR2 SVGIG, per germline (reference sequence). Here the CDR3 DNA reads TGTGCCTGGAGTGCCTCCGGTGGCGGATATGGCTACACCTTC. It yields the protein CAWSASGGGYGYTF.

The chain is built from TRBV28 and TRBJ2-1, with 8 nucleotides matching TRBD2. V trimming: 3 bases; J trimming: 9 bases; junction bases outside the gene matches: 10. The CDR3 is made up of 15 amino acids. Germline lookup yields CDR1 MDHEN and CDR2 SYDVKM. CDR3 sequence: CASSFREGFYGEQFF. The CDR3 DNA sequence: TGTGCCAGCAGTTTCCGGGAGGGGTTTTACGGTGAGCAGTTCTTC. The variable domain in full, with the rest retrieved from reference TRBV28 and TRBJ2-1, is DVKVTQSSRYLVKRTGEKVFLECVQDMDHENMFWYRQDPGLGLRLIYFSYDVKMKEKGDIPEGYSVSREKKERFSLILESASTNQTSMYLCASSFREGFYGEQFFGPGTRLTVL.

This clone showed up just once. V is TRBV29-1 and J is TRBJ1-3; 8 bases align to TRBD1. Germline V gene lookup returns CDR1 SQVTM and CDR2 ANQGSEA. The J segment lost 6 bases and the V segment lost 6 bases, leaving 4 bases of the junction unmatched. The CDR3 runs to 12 residues. The chain's CDR3 is CSVRTGINTIYF. CDR3 sequence (DNA): TGCAGCGTCCGGACAGGGATAAACACCATATATTTT.

The J gene is TRBJ1-2, the V gene TRBV6-1; D not resolved. V lost 5 bases, J lost 4 bases, and 8 bases lay in between. Germline V CDR1 and CDR2: MNHNS, SASEGT. This CDR3 region has 12 residues. The CDR3 here is CASSHDFYGYTF. Here the CDR3 DNA reads TGTGCCAGCAGTCATGACTTCTATGGCTACACCTTC.

The V and J genes are TRBV28 and TRBJ1-1; no reliable D call. The length of the CDR3 is 14 residues. Germline V gene sequence: CDR1 MDHEN, CDR2 SYDVKM. V lost 1 base, J lost 6 bases, and 12 bases lay in between. CDR3 residues: CASSLFNILAEAFF. CDR3 DNA sequence: TGTGCCAGCAGTTTATTTAACATTCTGGCTGAAGCTTTCTTT.

This chain joins TRBV2 and TRBJ2-7; D gene uncertain. Germline V gives CDR1 SNHLY, CDR2 FYNNEI. The V end was cut by 6 bases, the J end by 2 bases, with 5 bases between. The CDR3 is made up of 11 amino acids. CDR3 bases: TGTGCCAGCAGCGGACCCTACGAGCAGTACGTC. Protein sequence: CASSGPYEQYV.

The CDR3 bases are TGTGCCAGCAGTTATAGAGGTGAGCAGTTCTTC. Translating it yields CASSYRGEQFF. The chain links TRBV5-6 to TRBJ2-1; D is uncertain. Germline V gene sequence: CDR1 SGHDT, CDR2 YYEEEE. This CDR3 is 11 amino acids long. The V end was cut by 5 bases, the J end by 9 bases, with 9 bases between.

The chain recombines TRBV28 with TRBJ1-4; D call uncertain. Germline CDR1 MDHEN, CDR2 SYDVKM. This CDR3 spans 13 amino acids. V was trimmed by 7 bases and J by 2 bases, leaving 8 bases between them. Written as DNA, the CDR3 is TGTGCCAGCATAGGTTTTACTAATGAAAAACTGTTTTTT. This gives the protein CASIGFTNEKLFF.

The gene calls are TRBV10-2 and TRBJ2-3; D is undetermined. Germline lookup yields CDR1 WSHSY and CDR2 SAAADI. The CDR3 has 16 amino acids. V lost 6 bases to trimming and J lost 0 bases, with 16 bases between them. The chain's CDR3 is CASSEPPFSSTDTQYF. CDR3 DNA: TGCGCCAGCAGCGAGCCCCCCTTTTCTAGCACAGATACGCAGTATTTT.

The CDR3 sequence is CASSGPGISLGEQFF. The CDR3 DNA reads as TGTGCCAGCAGCGGACCGGGCATATCCCTAGGCGAGCAGTTCTTC. V usage is TRBV7-2 and J usage is TRBJ2-1; D is undetermined. The CDR3 is 15 amino acids. V was cut by 5 bases and J by 10 bases, with 21 bases left in between. In germline, CDR1 is SGHTA, CDR2 FQGNSA.

J is TRBJ2-3 and V is TRBV28, with unresolved D. Germline loops: CDR1 MDHEN, CDR2 SYDVKM. The CDR3 contains 14 residues. Trimming stripped 8 bases from V and 0 bases from J, with 12 bases between. CDR3 loop: CASALPGSTDTQYF. CDR3 DNA: TGTGCCAGCGCCTTGCCAGGTAGCACAGATACGCAGTATTTT.

A few counts support this clone. The rearrangement links TRBV6-5 to TRBJ1-2; D might be TRBD1 (6 bases). In germline, CDR1 is MNHEY, CDR2 SVGAGI. CDR3 length equals 12 residues. Trimming removed 5 bases from V and 8 bases from J, with 12 bases in between. This chain's CDR3 is CASSLQGWGYTF. The DNA for the CDR3 is TGTGCCAGCAGTCTACAGGGTTGGGGCTACACCTTC.

The chain couples TRBV13 to TRBJ1-1; D possibly corresponds to TRBD1 (5 bases). The CDR3 has 14 residues. V was pared by 5 bases and J by 7 bases, with 17 bases between. Germline CDR1 reads PRHDT; CDR2 reads FYEKMQ (reference sequence). The CDR3 DNA reads TGTGCCAGCAGCACCCTGGACAAGTATGGTGAAGCTTTCTTT. Protein: CASSTLDKYGEAFF.

The chain joins TRBV7-9 to TRBJ1-3; D is unclear. The CDR3 covers 12 residues. Trimming left V 3 bases short and J 8 bases short, with 8 bases between. Per the germline V gene, CDR1 is SEHNR and CDR2 is FQNEAQ (reference sequence). CDR3 amino acids: CASSFGEDTIYF. The CDR3 region has the DNA TGTGCCAGCAGCTTCGGGGAGGACACCATATATTTT.

The rearrangement joins TRBV6-6 to TRBJ2-7; 8 bases agree with TRBD1. V lost 4 bases and J lost 0; bases outside the gene matches: 8. In germline, CDR1 is MNHNY, CDR2 SVGAGI (reference sequence). The CDR3 covers 16 residues. CDR3 in amino acids: CASSLGDRSYSYEQYF. DNA of the CDR3: TGTGCCAGCAGTTTGGGGGACAGGTCATACTCCTACGAGCAGTACTTC.